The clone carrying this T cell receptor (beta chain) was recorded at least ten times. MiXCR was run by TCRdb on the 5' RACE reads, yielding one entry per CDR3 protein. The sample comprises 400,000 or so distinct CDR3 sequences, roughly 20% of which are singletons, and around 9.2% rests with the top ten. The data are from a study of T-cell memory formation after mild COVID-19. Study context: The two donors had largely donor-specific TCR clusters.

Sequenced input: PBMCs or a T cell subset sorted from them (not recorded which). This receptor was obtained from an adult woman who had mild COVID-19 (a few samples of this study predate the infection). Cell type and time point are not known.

The DNA of the CDR3 is TGCAGTGCTAGTGTGAGTGGCGTACCAAAGCAGTTCTTC. The encoded protein is CSASVSGVPKQFF. The chain combines TRBV20-1 with TRBJ2-1; no reliable D call. Trimming removed 3 bases at V and 11 bases at J, with 17 bases between. This CDR3 spans 13 amino acids. Germline values: CDR1 DFQATT, CDR2 SNEGSKA (reference sequence).